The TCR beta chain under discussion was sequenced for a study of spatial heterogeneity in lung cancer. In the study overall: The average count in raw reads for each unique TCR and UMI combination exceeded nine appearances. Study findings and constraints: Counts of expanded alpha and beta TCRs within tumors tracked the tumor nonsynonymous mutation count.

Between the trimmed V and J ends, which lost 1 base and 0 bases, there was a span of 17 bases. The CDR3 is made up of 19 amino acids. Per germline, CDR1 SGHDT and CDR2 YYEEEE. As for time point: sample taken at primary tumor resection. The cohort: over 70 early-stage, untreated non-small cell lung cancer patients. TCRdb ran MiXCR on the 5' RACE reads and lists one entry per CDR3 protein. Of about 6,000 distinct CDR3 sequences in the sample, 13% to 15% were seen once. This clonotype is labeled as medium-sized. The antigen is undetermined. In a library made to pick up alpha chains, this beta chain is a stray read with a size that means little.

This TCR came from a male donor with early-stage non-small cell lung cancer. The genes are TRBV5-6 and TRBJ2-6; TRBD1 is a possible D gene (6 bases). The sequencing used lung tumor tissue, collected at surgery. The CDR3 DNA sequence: TGTGCCAGCAGCTTGATGACAGGACTGTTACGCTCTGGGGCCAACGTCCTGACTTTC. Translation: CASSLMTGLLRSGANVLTF.